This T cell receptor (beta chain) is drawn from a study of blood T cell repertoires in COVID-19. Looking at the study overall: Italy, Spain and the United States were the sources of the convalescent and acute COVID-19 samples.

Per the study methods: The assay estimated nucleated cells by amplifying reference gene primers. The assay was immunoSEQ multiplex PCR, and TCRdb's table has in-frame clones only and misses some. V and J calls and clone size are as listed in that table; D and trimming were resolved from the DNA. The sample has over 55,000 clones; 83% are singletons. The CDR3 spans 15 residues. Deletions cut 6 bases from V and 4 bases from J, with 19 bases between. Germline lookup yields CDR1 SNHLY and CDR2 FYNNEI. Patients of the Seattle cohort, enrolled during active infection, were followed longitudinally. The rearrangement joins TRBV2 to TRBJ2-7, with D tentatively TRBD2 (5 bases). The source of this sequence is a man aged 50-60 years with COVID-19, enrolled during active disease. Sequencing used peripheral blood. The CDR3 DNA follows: TGTGCCAGCAGACTGAACCTGGGAGTTGGGTACGAGCAGTACTTC. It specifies CASRLNLGVGYEQYF.